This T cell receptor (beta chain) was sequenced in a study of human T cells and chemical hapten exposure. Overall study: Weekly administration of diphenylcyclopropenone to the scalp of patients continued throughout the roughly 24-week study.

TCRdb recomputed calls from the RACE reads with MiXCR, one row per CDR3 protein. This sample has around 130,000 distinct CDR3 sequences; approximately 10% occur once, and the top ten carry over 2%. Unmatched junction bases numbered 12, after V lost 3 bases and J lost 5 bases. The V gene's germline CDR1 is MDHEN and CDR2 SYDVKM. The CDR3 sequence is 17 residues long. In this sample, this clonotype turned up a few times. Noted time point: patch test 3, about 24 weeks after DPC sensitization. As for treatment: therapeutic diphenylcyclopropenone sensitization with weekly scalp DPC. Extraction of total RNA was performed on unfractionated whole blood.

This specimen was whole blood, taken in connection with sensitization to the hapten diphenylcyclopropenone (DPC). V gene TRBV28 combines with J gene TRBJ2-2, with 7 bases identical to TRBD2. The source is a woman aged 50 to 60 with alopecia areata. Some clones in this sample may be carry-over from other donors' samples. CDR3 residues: CASSFNWREIETGELFF. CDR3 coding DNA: TGTGCCAGCAGTTTTAACTGGCGGGAGATTGAGACCGGGGAGCTGTTTTTT.